This is a list of T cell receptor beta chains from one sample in a study of T cell responses to AZD1222 COVID-19 vaccine. Sequencing used immunoSEQ multiplex PCR; TCRdb keeps in-frame clones, though not all of them. The repertoire consists of over 15,000 clones, with roughly 91% occurring once and the leading ten covering roughly 8.7%. Source: peripheral blood, taken 28 days after the second AZD1222 dose. Receptors originate from an adult who received the AZD1222 COVID-19 vaccine. CDR3s include the opening cysteine and the closing phenylalanine or tryptophan. D genes are given only for firm matches. Clone size is given for some rows only: seen once, a few or many times, or a class if the clone is expanded.

TRBV7-9	TRBJ2-5	NA	NA	TGTGCCAGCAGCTTAGTAATTGATGGGACCCAGTACTTC	CASSLVIDGTQYF
TRBV7-8	TRBJ1-5	NA	NA	TGTGCCAGCAGCGAAAGAAGGACAGTTAGCAATCAGCCCCAGCATTTT	CASSERRTVSNQPQHF
TRBV19	TRBJ2-3	NA	NA	TGTGCCAGTAGTAGTGCCGCCCGCGGTTCTGTATCAATCTACACAGATACGCAGTATTTT	CASSSAARGSVSIYTDTQYF
TRBV7-9	TRBJ1-6	NA	NA	TGTGCCAGCAGCGACGGGTCTTTACCTAATTCACCCCTCCACTTT	CASSDGSLPNSPLHF
TRBV19	TRBJ1-1	NA	NA	TGTGCCAGTAGACTCGGTGAGGGGAACACTGAAGCTTTCTTT	CASRLGEGNTEAFF
TRBV3-1/TRBV3-2	TRBJ1-3	NA	NA	TGTGCCAGCAGCCAAGGGAAAGCTGGAAACACCATATATTTT	CASSQGKAGNTIYF
TRBV29-1	TRBJ1-1	NA	NA	TGCAGCGTTGAAATGAACACTGAAGCTTTCTTT	CSVEMNTEAFF
TRBV28	TRBJ2-2	NA	TRBD1	TGTGCCAGCGGACAGGGCGGGGTTCACACCGGGGAGCTGTTTTTT	CASGQGGVHTGELFF
TRBV29-1	TRBJ1-1	NA	NA	TGCAGCGCGCAGGGACATGGGGGCACTGAAGCTTTCTTT	CSAQGHGGTEAFF
TRBV27	TRBJ1-5	NA	NA	TGTGCCAGCAGTATTGTACAGGGTGCGATTCAGCCCCAGCATTTT	CASSIVQGAIQPQHF
TRBV5-6	TRBJ1-6	once	TRBD1	TGTGCCAGCAGCTTCGGGGACAGGGAGGGTTCACCCCTCCACTTT	CASSFGDREGSPLHF
TRBV7-3	TRBJ2-7	NA	TRBD1	TGTGCCAGCAGCAGTGGCCCGGACAGGAGCTCCTACGAGCAGTACTTC	CASSSGPDRSSYEQYF
TRBV6-2/TRBV6-3	TRBJ2-1	NA	NA	TGTGCCAGCAGTTACTCGGTTCTCCCCTACAATGAGCAGTTCTTC	CASSYSVLPYNEQFF
TRBV11-3	TRBJ1-2	NA	NA	TGTGCCAGCAGCTTAGGAACGAGGGTGTCGGATGGCTACACCTTC	CASSLGTRVSDGYTF
TRBV10-2	TRBJ1-6	NA	TRBD1	TGCGCCAGCAGTGAAGCCGGGACAGGGAATAATTCACCCCTCCACTTT	CASSEAGTGNNSPLHF
TRBV11-2	TRBJ2-2	once	TRBD1	TGTGCCAGCAGCTCCAGGGGGCCAGGCACCGGGGAGCTGTTTTTT	CASSSRGPGTGELFF
TRBV11-2	TRBJ2-3	NA	NA	TGTGCCAGCAGCTTAGGAAGGTACATTACGACCGGCACAGATACGCAGTATTTT	CASSLGRYITTGTDTQYF
TRBV19	TRBJ2-3	NA	TRBD1	TGTGCCAGTACCCGGACAGGTAGCACAGATACGCAGTATTTT	CASTRTGSTDTQYF
TRBV27	TRBJ2-1	NA	TRBD2	TGTGCCAGCCGGGGGGAGTCCTACAATGAGCAGTTCTTC	CASRGESYNEQFF
TRBV5-1	TRBJ2-3	NA	TRBD2	TGCGCCAGCAGCTTGGATAGTACTAGCGGCTCAGATACGCAGTATTTT	CASSLDSTSGSDTQYF
TRBV20-1	TRBJ1-2	once	NA	TGCAGTGCTAGTAGTTCAGGGAGAATTGGCTACACCTTC	CSASSSGRIGYTF
TRBV28	TRBJ2-6	NA	NA	TGTGCCAGCAGACACAGCTCTGGGGCCAACGTCCTGACTTTC	CASRHSSGANVLTF
TRBV18	TRBJ1-4	NA	NA	TGCGCCAGCTCACCGGGGGACGGACATAATGAAAAACTGTTTTTT	CASSPGDGHNEKLFF
TRBV5-1	TRBJ1-4	NA	NA	TGCGCCAGCAGCTTGGAATGGCAGCAAAAGATTGAAAAACTGTTTTTT	CASSLEWQQKIEKLFF